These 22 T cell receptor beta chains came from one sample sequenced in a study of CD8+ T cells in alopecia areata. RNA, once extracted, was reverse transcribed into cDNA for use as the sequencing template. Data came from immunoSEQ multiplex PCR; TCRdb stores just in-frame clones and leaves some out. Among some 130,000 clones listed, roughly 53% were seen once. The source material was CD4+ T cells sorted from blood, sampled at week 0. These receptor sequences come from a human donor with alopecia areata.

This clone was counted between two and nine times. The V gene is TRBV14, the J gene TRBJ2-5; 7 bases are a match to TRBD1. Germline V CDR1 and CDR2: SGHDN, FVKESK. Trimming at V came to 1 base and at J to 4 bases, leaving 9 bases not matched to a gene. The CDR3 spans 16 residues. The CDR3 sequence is CASSQGNRGRRETQYF. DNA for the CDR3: TGTGCCAGCAGCCAAGGAAACAGGGGAAGAAGAGAGACCCAGTACTTC.

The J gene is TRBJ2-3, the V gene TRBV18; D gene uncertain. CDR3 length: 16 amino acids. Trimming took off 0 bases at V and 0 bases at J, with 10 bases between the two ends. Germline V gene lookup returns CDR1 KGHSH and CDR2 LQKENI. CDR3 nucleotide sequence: TGTGCCAGCTCACCACCCGCGGACCCTAGCACAGATACGCAGTATTTT. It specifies CASSPPADPSTDTQYF.

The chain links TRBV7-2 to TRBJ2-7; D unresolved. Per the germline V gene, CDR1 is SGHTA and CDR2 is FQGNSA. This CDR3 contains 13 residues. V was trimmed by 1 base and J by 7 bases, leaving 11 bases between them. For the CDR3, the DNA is TGTGCCAGCAGCTTAGGGTGGGTTGAAGAGCAGTACTTC. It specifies CASSLGWVEEQYF.

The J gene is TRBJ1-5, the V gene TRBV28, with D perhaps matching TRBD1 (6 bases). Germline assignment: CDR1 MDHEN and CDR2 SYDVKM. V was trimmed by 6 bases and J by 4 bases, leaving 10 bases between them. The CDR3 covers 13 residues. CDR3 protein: CASSSTGNQPQHF. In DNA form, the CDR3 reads TGTGCCAGCAGCTCTACAGGGAATCAGCCCCAGCATTTT.

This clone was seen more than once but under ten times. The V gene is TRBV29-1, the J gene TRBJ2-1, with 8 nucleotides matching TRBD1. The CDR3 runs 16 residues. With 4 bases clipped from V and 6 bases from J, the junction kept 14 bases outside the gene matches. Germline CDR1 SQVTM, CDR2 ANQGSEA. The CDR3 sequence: CSVGTGTGVLGNEQFF. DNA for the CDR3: TGCAGCGTTGGAACCGGGACAGGAGTCCTGGGCAATGAGCAGTTCTTC.

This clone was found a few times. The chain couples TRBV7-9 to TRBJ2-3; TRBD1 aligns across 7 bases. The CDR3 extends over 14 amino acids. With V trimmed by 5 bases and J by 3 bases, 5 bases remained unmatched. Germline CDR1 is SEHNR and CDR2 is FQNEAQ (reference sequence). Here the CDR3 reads CASSRGPRTDTQYF. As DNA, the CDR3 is TGTGCCAGCAGCAGGGGGCCTAGGACAGATACGCAGTATTTT.

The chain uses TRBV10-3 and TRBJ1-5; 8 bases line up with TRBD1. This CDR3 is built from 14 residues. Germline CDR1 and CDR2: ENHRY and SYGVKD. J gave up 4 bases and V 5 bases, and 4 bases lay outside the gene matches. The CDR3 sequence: CAISSTGENQPQHF. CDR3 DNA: TGTGCCATCAGTTCGACAGGGGAAAATCAGCCCCAGCATTTT.

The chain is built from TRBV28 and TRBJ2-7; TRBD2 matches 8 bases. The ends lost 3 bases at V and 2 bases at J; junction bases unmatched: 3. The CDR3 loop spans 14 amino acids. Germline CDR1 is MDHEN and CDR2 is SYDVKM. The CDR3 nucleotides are TGTGCCAGCAGTTTTATTAGCGGGGCCTACGAGCAGTACTTC. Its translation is CASSFISGAYEQYF. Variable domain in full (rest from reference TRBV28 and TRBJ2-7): DVKVTQSSRYLVKRTGEKVFLECVQDMDHENMFWYRQDPGLGLRLIYFSYDVKMKEKGDIPEGYSVSREKKERFSLILESASTNQTSMYLCASSFISGAYEQYFGPGTRLTVT.

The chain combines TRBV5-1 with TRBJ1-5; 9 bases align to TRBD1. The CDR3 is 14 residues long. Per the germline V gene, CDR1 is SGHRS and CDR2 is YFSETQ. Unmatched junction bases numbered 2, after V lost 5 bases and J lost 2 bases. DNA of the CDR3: TGCGCCAGCAGTCGGACAGGGGGCAATCAGCCCCAGCATTTT. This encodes CASSRTGGNQPQHF.

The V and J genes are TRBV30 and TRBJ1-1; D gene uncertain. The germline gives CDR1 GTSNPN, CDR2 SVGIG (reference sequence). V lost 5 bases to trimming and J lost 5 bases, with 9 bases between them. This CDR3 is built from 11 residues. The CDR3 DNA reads TGTGCCTGGGGGAAGAGAACTGAAGCTTTCTTT. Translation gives CAWGKRTEAFF.

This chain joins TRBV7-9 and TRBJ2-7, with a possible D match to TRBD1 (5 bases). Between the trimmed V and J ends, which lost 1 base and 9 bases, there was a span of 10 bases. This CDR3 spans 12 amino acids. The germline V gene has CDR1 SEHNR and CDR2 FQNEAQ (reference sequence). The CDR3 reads CASSLELGRQYF. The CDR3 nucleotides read TGTGCCAGCAGCTTAGAGCTGGGGCGGCAGTACTTC.

DNA of the CDR3: TGTGCCAGCAAGAACACCCCGTTGGGCCAAGAGACCCAGTACTTC. Translating it yields CASKNTPLGQETQYF. The J gene is TRBJ2-5, the V gene TRBV2, with D unclear. This CDR3 comprises 15 residues. V gave up 7 bases and J gave up 1 base, with 16 bases separating them. Per germline, CDR1 SNHLY and CDR2 FYNNEI.

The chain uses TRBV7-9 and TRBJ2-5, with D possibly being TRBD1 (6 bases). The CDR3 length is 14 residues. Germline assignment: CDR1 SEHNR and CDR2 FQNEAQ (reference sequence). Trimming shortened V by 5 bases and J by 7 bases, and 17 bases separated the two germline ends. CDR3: CASSLPGDRGTQYF. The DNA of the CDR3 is TGTGCCAGCAGCCTCCCAGGGGATCGAGGGACCCAGTACTTC.

Written as DNA, the CDR3 is TGTGCCTGGAGTACTAGGCGTGGATGGGAGACCCAGTACTTC. Translation gives CAWSTRRGWETQYF. This chain joins TRBV30 and TRBJ2-5; a weak D match, TRBD2 (5 bases). Germline lookup yields CDR1 GTSNPN and CDR2 SVGIG (reference sequence). Trimming stripped 2 bases from V and 5 bases from J, with 15 bases between. The length of the CDR3 is 14 residues.

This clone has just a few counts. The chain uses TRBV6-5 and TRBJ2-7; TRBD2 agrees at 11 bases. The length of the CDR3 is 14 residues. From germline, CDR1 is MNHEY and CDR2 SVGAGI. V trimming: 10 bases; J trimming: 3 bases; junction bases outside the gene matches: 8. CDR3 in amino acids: CATQRLAGFYEQYF. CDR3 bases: TGTGCCACCCAAAGACTAGCGGGATTCTACGAGCAGTACTTC.

In nucleotides, the CDR3 is TGCGCCAGCAGCTTGGTGGGCAGAGAGACCCAGTACTTC. It is translated as CASSLVGRETQYF. The rearrangement uses TRBV5-1 and TRBJ2-5; D ambiguous. The CDR3 has 13 residues. Trimming pared 0 bases from V and 4 bases from J, leaving 7 bases between. Germline-derived CDR1 and CDR2 are SGHRS and YFSETQ. Complete variable domain (other parts from reference TRBV5-1 and TRBJ2-5): KAGVTQTPRYLIKTRGQQVTLSCSPISGHRSVSWYQQTPGQGLQFLFEYFSETQRNKGNFPGRFSGRQFSNSRSEMNVSTLELGDSALYLCASSLVGRETQYFGPGTRLLVL.

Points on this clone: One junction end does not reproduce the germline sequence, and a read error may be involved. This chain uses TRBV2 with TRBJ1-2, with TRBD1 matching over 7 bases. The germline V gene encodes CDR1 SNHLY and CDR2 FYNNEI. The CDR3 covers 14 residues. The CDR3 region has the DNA TGTGCCAGCAGCGAAGGACAGGTCTACTATGGCTACACCTTC. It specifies CASSEGQVYYGYTF.

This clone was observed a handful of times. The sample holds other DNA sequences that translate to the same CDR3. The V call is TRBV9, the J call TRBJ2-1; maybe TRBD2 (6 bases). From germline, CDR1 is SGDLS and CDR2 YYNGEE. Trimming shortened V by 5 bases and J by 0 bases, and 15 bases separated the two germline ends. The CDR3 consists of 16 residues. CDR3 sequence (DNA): TGTGCCAGCAGTCTCATAGGAGGGCTCTCCTACAATGAGCAGTTCTTC. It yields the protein CASSLIGGLSYNEQFF.

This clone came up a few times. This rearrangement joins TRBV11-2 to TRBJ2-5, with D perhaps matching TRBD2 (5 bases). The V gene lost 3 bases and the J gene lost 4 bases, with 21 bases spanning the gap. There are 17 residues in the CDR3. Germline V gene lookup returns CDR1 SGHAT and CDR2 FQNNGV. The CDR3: CASSFSLPSSLGETQYF. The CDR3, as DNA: TGTGCCAGCAGCTTCTCCCTCCCTAGCTCACTAGGAGAGACCCAGTACTTC.

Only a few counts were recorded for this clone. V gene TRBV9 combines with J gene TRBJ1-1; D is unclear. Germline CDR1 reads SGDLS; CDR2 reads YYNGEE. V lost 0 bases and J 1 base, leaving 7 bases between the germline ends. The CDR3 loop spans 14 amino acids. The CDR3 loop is CASSVDPRNTEAFF. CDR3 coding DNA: TGTGCCAGCAGCGTAGATCCGAGGAACACTGAAGCTTTCTTT. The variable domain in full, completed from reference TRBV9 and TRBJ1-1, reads DSGVTQTPKHLITATGQRVTLRCSPRSGDLSVYWYQQSLDQGLQFLIQYYNGEERAKGNILERFSAQQFPDLHSELNLSSLELGDSALYFCASSVDPRNTEAFFGQGTRLTVV.

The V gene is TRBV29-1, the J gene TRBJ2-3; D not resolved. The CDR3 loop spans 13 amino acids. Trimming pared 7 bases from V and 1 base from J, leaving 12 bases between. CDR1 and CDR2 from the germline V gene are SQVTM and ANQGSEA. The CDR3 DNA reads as TGCAGCGGACGCCCTGGGGGCACAGATACGCAGTATTTT. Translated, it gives CSGRPGGTDTQYF.

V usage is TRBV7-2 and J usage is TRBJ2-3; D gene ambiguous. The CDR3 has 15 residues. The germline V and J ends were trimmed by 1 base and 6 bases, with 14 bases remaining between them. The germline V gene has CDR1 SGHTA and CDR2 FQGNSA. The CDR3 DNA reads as TGTGCCAGCAGCTTAGTATCGCCTGGCGGCGATACGCAGTATTTT. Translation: CASSLVSPGGDTQYF.